The 20 T cell receptor beta chains presented below share a single source sample, sequenced in a study of cytomegalovirus exposure and HLA in healthy donors. Primers: 60 Vbeta forward and 13 Jbeta reverse. Some clones are missing from TCRdb's copy, which holds only in-frame ones; the method was immunoSEQ multiplex PCR. The sample has about 120,000 clones; 60% to 85% are singletons. Sample: PBMCs. Receptors originate from a man aged 25 to 40 in good health and CMV-seronegative.

In its sample, this clone was seen once. V and J are TRBV7-2 and TRBJ2-7, with 14 bases aligning to TRBD2. CDR3 length: 15 residues. Germline V gives CDR1 SGHTA, CDR2 FQGNSA. V shed 4 bases, J shed 5 bases, and the junction held 4 bases outside the gene matches. CDR3 in DNA: TGTGCCAGCAGCTGGACTAGCGGGGGGACCGACGAGCAGTACTTC. Residues: CASSWTSGGTDEQYF. Looking up the rest from reference TRBV7-2 and TRBJ2-7 gives the full variable domain: GAGVSQSPSNKVTEKGKDVELRCDPISGHTALYWYRQSLGQGLEFLIYFQGNSAPDKSGLPSDRFSAERTGGSVSTLTIQRTQQEDSAVYLCASSWTSGGTDEQYFGPGTRLTVT.

This clone has a handful of counts. The chain is built from TRBV12-1 and TRBJ2-1; the table's D call, TRBD2, has no DNA check behind it. TRBV12-1 is designated a pseudogene. CDR3 size: 15 residues. CDR3 DNA: TGTGCCAGCAGCTTTTGTACGGGAACCTACAATGAGCAGTTCTTC. It translates to CASSFCTGTYNEQFF.

This chain joins TRBV9 and TRBJ2-3; 11 bases agree with TRBD2. Germline V lookup: CDR1 SGDLS, CDR2 YYNGEE. V was clipped by 4 bases and J by 0 bases; unmatched bases: 16. CDR3 size: 20 residues. CDR3 residues: CASSPAQLAGASPSTDTQYF. CDR3 bases: TGTGCCAGCAGCCCGGCACAACTAGCGGGGGCGTCTCCTAGCACAGATACGCAGTATTTT. Full variable domain (rest looked up from reference TRBV9 and TRBJ2-3): DSGVTQTPKHLITATGQRVTLRCSPRSGDLSVYWYQQSLDQGLQFLIQYYNGEERAKGNILERFSAQQFPDLHSELNLSSLELGDSALYFCASSPAQLAGASPSTDTQYFGPGTRLTVL.

The chain joins TRBV6-5 to TRBJ2-5, with D unresolved. The V and J ends lost 5 bases and 7 bases respectively, with 8 bases between them. The CDR3 is 11 amino acids. Germline values: CDR1 MNHEY, CDR2 SVGAGI. The CDR3 region has the DNA TGTGCCAGCAGTAGCGTCGTGACCCAGTACTTC. Residues: CASSSVVTQYF.

This clone has a single count. This chain links TRBV29-1 with TRBJ1-1, with D maybe TRBD1 (5 bases). This CDR3 has 16 residues. The ends were cut back, 8 bases at V and 5 bases at J, with 27 bases in the middle. Germline loops: CDR1 SQVTM, CDR2 ANQGSEA. CDR3 nucleotides: TGCAGCTTTTCCCCGGGACTCGGGGGAGGAGGAACTGAAGCTTTCTTT. This translates into CSFSPGLGGGGTEAFF.

The chain has TRBV4-2 and TRBJ2-5; 8 nucleotides align to TRBD1. V was pared by 3 bases and J by 5 bases, with 8 bases of the junction left unmatched. CDR3 length: 15 amino acids. The germline V gene encodes CDR1 LGHNA and CDR2 YNFKEQ. As DNA, the CDR3 is TGTGCCAGCAGCCAGTCCGAGACAGGGGATGAGACCCAGTACTTC. Translated: CASSQSETGDETQYF.

The chain is built from TRBV7-9 and TRBJ1-5; 8 positions match TRBD1. The CDR3 length is 15 residues. CDR1 and CDR2 (germline): SEHNR, FQNEAQ (reference sequence). The trim removed 5 bases at V and 2 bases at J, leaving 5 bases unmatched. CDR3 sequence: CASSGRGQGNQPQHF. Here the CDR3 DNA reads TGTGCCAGCAGCGGCAGGGGGCAGGGCAATCAGCCCCAGCATTTT.

This clone was detected only a few times. The chain couples TRBV15 to TRBJ1-2; D may be TRBD1 (5 bases). V lost 1 base and J 9 bases, leaving 15 bases between the germline ends. Germline V CDR1 and CDR2: LNHNV, YYDKDF (reference sequence). The CDR3 runs 14 residues. CDR3 region: CATSRGLDISSYTF. The CDR3 bases are TGTGCCACCAGCAGAGGGCTGGACATTTCCAGCTACACCTTC. The whole variable domain, filled in from reference TRBV15 and TRBJ1-2, reads DAMVIQNPRYQVTQFGKPVTLSCSQTLNHNVMYWYQQKSSQAPKLLFHYYDKDFNNEADTPDNFQSRRPNTSFCFLDIRSPGLGDTAMYLCATSRGLDISSYTFGSGTRLTVV.

This clone showed up just a few times. The chain combines TRBV5-5 with TRBJ1-1; D gene unclear. The CDR3 length is 14 residues. CDR1 SGHKS and CDR2 YYEKEE come from the germline V gene (reference sequence). Trimming left V 3 bases short and J 4 bases short, with 13 bases between. CDR3 region: CASSWASRGTEAFF. The CDR3 nucleotides are TGTGCCAGCAGCTGGGCGTCCCGGGGCACTGAAGCTTTCTTT.

The V call is TRBV14, the J call TRBJ2-3; D is uncertain. The CDR3 extends over 12 amino acids. From germline, CDR1 is SGHDN and CDR2 FVKESK. V was pared by 1 base and J by 5 bases, with 4 bases between. CDR3 protein: CASSQVQDTQYF. The CDR3 DNA sequence: TGTGCCAGCAGCCAAGTTCAAGATACGCAGTATTTT.

This chain connects TRBV7-3 to TRBJ2-6, with D possibly being TRBD2 (6 bases). Germline CDR1 reads SGHTA; CDR2 reads FQGTGA. The CDR3 loop spans 20 amino acids. Trimming pared 1 base from V and 1 base from J, leaving 20 bases between. CDR3 bases: TGTGCCAGCAGCTTAAATAGGGCGGGGTCTCTTAGATCTGGGGCCAACGTCCTGACTTTC. It translates to CASSLNRAGSLRSGANVLTF.

V and J are TRBV7-2 and TRBJ2-5; 8 nucleotides agree with TRBD2. The DNA end is a closer match to TRBJ2-7, so the J assignment may be wrong. The CDR3 consists of 13 residues. In germline, CDR1 is SGHTA, CDR2 FQGNSA. The CDR3 DNA follows: TGTGCCAGCAGCTCCCTAGCGGGCGACGAGCAGTACTTC. Protein sequence: CASSSLAGDEQYF.

V usage is TRBV6-5 and J usage is TRBJ1-6; TRBD1 agrees at 7 bases. The germline V gene encodes CDR1 MNHEY and CDR2 SVGAGI. V was clipped by 7 bases and J by 7 bases; unmatched bases: 7. This CDR3 is built from 14 residues. The CDR3 reads CASTSTGVNSPLHF. The CDR3 DNA sequence: TGTGCCAGCACCTCTACAGGGGTCAATTCACCCCTCCACTTT.

Only one count was recorded for this clone. This chain joins TRBV29-1 and TRBJ2-7, with TRBD1 identical over 9 bases. The CDR3 runs to 13 residues. Per the germline V gene, CDR1 is SQVTM and CDR2 is ANQGSEA. The chain's CDR3 is CTPGDRVSYEQYF. In nucleotides, the CDR3 is TGCACCCCAGGGGACAGGGTCTCCTACGAGCAGTACTTC.

The genes are TRBV6-5 and TRBJ1-2; D possibly corresponds to TRBD1 (6 bases). There are 14 residues in the CDR3. Germline loops: CDR1 MNHEY, CDR2 SVGAGI. The V end was cut by 8 bases, the J end by 0 bases, with 13 bases between. CDR3 residues: CASLPGGANYGYTF. The CDR3 nucleotides read TGTGCCAGCCTCCCGGGGGGCGCTAACTATGGCTACACCTTC.

The chain combines TRBV6-1 with TRBJ1-5; D gene unclear. Germline V gene lookup returns CDR1 MNHNS and CDR2 SASEGT. V dropped 4 bases and J dropped 2 bases, with 12 bases sitting between them. CDR3 length: 15 amino acids. CDR3 in DNA: TGTGCCAGCAGTGCAGCCCTGTCAGGCAATCAGCCCCAGCATTTT. This sequence encodes CASSAALSGNQPQHF.

This chain joins TRBV7-9 and TRBJ1-1, with D maybe TRBD1 (5 bases). The germline gives CDR1 SEHNR, CDR2 FQNEAQ (reference sequence). V shed 3 bases and J shed 0 bases, with 8 bases lying between them. CDR3 length: 14 residues. CDR3 sequence: CASSLRDLNTEAFF. The CDR3 bases are TGTGCCAGCAGCTTGCGGGACTTGAACACTGAAGCTTTCTTT.

This clone turned up a few times. The V and J genes are TRBV6-1 and TRBJ1-3, with D unclear. Trimming left V 10 bases short and J 4 bases short, with 14 bases between. Germline V gene lookup returns CDR1 MNHNS and CDR2 SASEGT. The CDR3 is 13 amino acids. Written as DNA, the CDR3 is TGTGCCACCGGGGAGTCATCGGGAAACACCATATATTTT. Encoded protein: CATGESSGNTIYF.

The chain uses TRBV6-6 and TRBJ2-7; 7 nucleotides line up with TRBD1. The CDR3 runs to 14 residues. Germline-derived CDR1 and CDR2 are MNHNY and SVGAGI (reference sequence). Trimming at V came to 7 bases and at J to 2 bases, leaving 8 bases not matched to a gene. The CDR3 spells CASNTQGSPYEQYF. CDR3 in DNA: TGTGCCAGCAACACACAGGGGTCACCCTACGAGCAGTACTTC.

This clone was detected a few times. The chain carries TRBV6-5 and TRBJ1-5; no definite D call. Germline CDR1 is MNHEY and CDR2 is SVGAGI. The CDR3 is 15 amino acids. Trimming removed 6 bases from V and 5 bases from J, with 17 bases in between. CDR3 protein: CASSGLGGWDQPQHF. CDR3 nucleotides: TGTGCCAGCAGCGGCTTGGGCGGGTGGGATCAGCCCCAGCATTTT.